The 29 T cell receptor beta chains listed next were all sequenced from one sample in a study of cytomegalovirus exposure and HLA in healthy donors (dated by TCRdb to about 2017). Receptor libraries were prepared by the immunoSEQ multiplex PCR assay. A mixture of 60 forward primers for TCR Vbeta segments and 13 reverse primers for TCR Jbeta segments was used in the multiplex PCR. The table comes from immuneACCESS by way of TCRdb, which keeps in-frame sequences with V and J called. Part of the clones is missing from these tables; in studies checked, under half for an unresolved V gene and the rest for unknown reasons. This sample is represented by roughly 190,000 clones; 8.5% to 10% of them were singletons. Jointly, the top ten make up over 1% of the sample. Material for sequencing was PBMCs. These receptors were collected from a woman aged 25 to 39 in good health and CMV-seropositive.

This clone has just a few counts. This chain uses TRBV6-1 with TRBJ2-5; D gene unclear. Germline V gene sequence: CDR1 MNHNS, CDR2 SASEGT. The CDR3 extends over 9 amino acids. V was cut by 10 bases and J by 3 bases, with 3 bases left in between. CDR3 sequence reads: CATEETQYF. In nucleotides, the CDR3 is TGTGCCACCGAAGAGACCCAGTACTTC.

The chain combines TRBV2 with TRBJ1-4; TRBD1 agrees at 8 bases. Unmatched junction bases numbered 8, after V lost 6 bases and J lost 8 bases. Germline-derived CDR1 and CDR2 are SNHLY and FYNNEI. CDR3 length equals 14 residues. The CDR3, as DNA: TGTGCCAGCAGATACGACAGGGGAGGCGAAAAACTGTTTTTT. Encoded protein: CASRYDRGGEKLFF. The full variable domain, rest sourced from reference TRBV2 and TRBJ1-4, is EPEVTQTPSHQVTQMGQEVILRCVPISNHLYFYWYRQILGQKVEFLVSFYNNEISEKSEIFDDQFSVERPDGSNFTLKIRSTKLEDSAMYFCASRYDRGGEKLFFGSGTQLSVL.

This clone turned up a few times. The J gene is TRBJ1-4, the V gene TRBV2, with a possible D match to TRBD1 (5 bases). Germline V gene data show CDR1 as SNHLY and CDR2 as FYNNEI. CDR3 length: 14 amino acids. V lost 3 bases, J lost 7 bases, and 12 bases lay in between. In DNA, the CDR3 is TGTGCCAGCAGTGACGTCCAGGGTGGTGAAAAACTGTTTTTT. Its protein is CASSDVQGGEKLFF.

J is TRBJ2-1 and V is TRBV5-1; TRBD1 agrees at 9 bases. Losses at the gene ends were 4 bases for V and 2 bases for J; bases not matched to a gene: 7. From germline, CDR1 is SGHRS and CDR2 YFSETQ. This CDR3 spans 16 amino acids. The CDR3: CASSREQGAPYNEQFF. CDR3 bases: TGCGCCAGCAGCCGGGAACAGGGGGCGCCCTACAATGAGCAGTTCTTC.

This clone has just a few counts. The chain is built from TRBV4-1 and TRBJ2-1; 9 nucleotides align to TRBD2. The CDR3 contains 15 residues. After removal of 1 base from V and 10 bases from J, the junction contained 8 bases not matched to a gene. CDR1 and CDR2 (germline): MGHRA, YSYEKL. DNA of the CDR3: TGCGCCAGCAGCCAAGGCCTAGCGGGATCAGGCGAGCAGTTCTTC. This codes for CASSQGLAGSGEQFF.

The rearrangement joins TRBV18 to TRBJ1-1; D is uncertain. Per the germline V gene, CDR1 is KGHSH and CDR2 is LQKENI. This CDR3 is built from 16 residues. The V gene lost 3 bases and the J gene lost 6 bases, with 20 bases spanning the gap. CDR3 amino acids: CASSPEPAAFLPEAFF. The CDR3 DNA reads as TGTGCCAGCTCACCGGAGCCGGCGGCGTTCCTACCTGAAGCTTTCTTT. Using reference TRBV18 and TRBJ1-1 for the parts outside the CDR3, the full variable domain is NAGVMQNPRHLVRRRGQEARLRCSPMKGHSHVYWYRQLPEEGLKFMVYLQKENIIDESGMPKERFSAEFPKEGPSILRIQQVVRGDSAAYFCASSPEPAAFLPEAFFGQGTRLTVV.

The chain uses TRBV30 and TRBJ1-2; D is perhaps TRBD1 (6 bases). CDR1 is GTSNPN, CDR2 SVGIG, per germline (reference sequence). Deletions cut 0 bases from V and 4 bases from J, with 9 bases between. The CDR3 runs to 13 residues. CDR3 in DNA: TGTGCCTGGAGTGTGGACAGAGGCTATGGCTACACCTTC. Its protein product is CAWSVDRGYGYTF.

In this sample, this clone turned up a few times. The chain uses TRBV7-9 and TRBJ2-1, with D tentatively TRBD1 (5 bases). Trimming pared 1 base from V and 2 bases from J, leaving 12 bases between. There are 16 residues in the CDR3. The V gene's germline CDR1 is SEHNR and CDR2 FQNEAQ (reference sequence). The CDR3 loop is CASSLGQGNPYNEQFF. As DNA, the CDR3 is TGTGCCAGCAGCTTAGGGCAGGGCAATCCCTACAATGAGCAGTTCTTC. The variable domain in full, completed from reference TRBV7-9 and TRBJ2-1, reads DTGVSQNPRHKITKRGQNVTFRCDPISEHNRLYWYRQTLGQGPEFLTYFQNEAQLEKSRLLSDRFSAERPKGSFSTLEIQRTEQGDSAMYLCASSLGQGNPYNEQFFGPGTRLTVL.

The V and J genes are TRBV6-6 and TRBJ2-1; D might be TRBD1 (6 bases). The CDR3 totals 13 residues. Trimming took off 5 bases at V and 7 bases at J, with 12 bases between the two ends. CDR1 is MNHNY, CDR2 SVGAGI, per germline (reference sequence). CDR3 loop: CASSLGQSNEQFF. The CDR3 DNA reads TGTGCCAGCAGTCTAGGACAGTCGAATGAGCAGTTCTTC.

This clone was observed a handful of times. The CDR3 loop is CASSQEGGDPNTIYF. Here the CDR3 DNA reads TGCGCCAGCAGCCAAGAGGGGGGTGATCCGAACACCATATATTTT. This rearrangement joins TRBV4-1 to TRBJ1-3; D may be TRBD1 (5 bases). The V and J ends lost 0 bases and 7 bases respectively, with 13 bases between them. The CDR3 covers 15 residues. The germline V gene encodes CDR1 MGHRA and CDR2 YSYEKL.

The rearrangement uses TRBV5-1 and TRBJ1-1, with TRBD1 as a possible D gene (6 bases). The CDR3 loop spans 19 amino acids. Per the germline V gene, CDR1 is SGHRS and CDR2 is YFSETQ. The V gene lost 0 bases and the J gene lost 0 bases, with 21 bases spanning the gap. DNA of the CDR3: TGCGCCAGCAGCTTGGATGGCTGGGGGCAAGGAAATATGAACACTGAAGCTTTCTTT. It is translated as CASSLDGWGQGNMNTEAFF.

This clone turned up a few times. The V gene is TRBV5-1, the J gene TRBJ2-1, with 12 positions matching TRBD2. J gave up 3 bases and V 2 bases, and 9 bases lay outside the gene matches. Per germline, CDR1 SGHRS and CDR2 YFSETQ. CDR3 size: 18 residues. The CDR3 here is CASSLLNRTSGNYNEQFF. In nucleotides, the CDR3 is TGCGCCAGCAGCTTACTAAACAGGACTAGCGGGAACTACAATGAGCAGTTCTTC.

This clone was found a few times. The gene calls are TRBV14 and TRBJ2-7; 7 bases fit TRBD2. CDR3 length: 19 residues. CDR1 is SGHDN and CDR2 is FVKESK in the germline V gene. Trimming took 1 base from V and 2 from J; bases not matched to a gene: 17. CDR3: CASSQGWGGHSLRTYEQYF. For the CDR3, the DNA is TGTGCCAGCAGCCAAGGATGGGGAGGGCATTCCTTAAGGACCTACGAGCAGTACTTC.

The chain employs TRBV5-4 and TRBJ1-2; TRBD1 might be the D (5 bases). Germline-derived CDR1 and CDR2 are SGHNT and YYREEE (reference sequence). The CDR3 is 15 residues long. The V end was cut by 4 bases, the J end by 8 bases, with 21 bases between. The chain's CDR3 is CASSPSGDQGGGYTF. The CDR3 bases are TGTGCCAGCAGCCCGTCGGGGGACCAAGGTGGGGGCTACACCTTC.

A few counts support this clone. J is TRBJ2-1 and V is TRBV6-1, with 9 bases aligning to TRBD2. The J segment lost 5 bases and the V segment lost 1 base, leaving 6 bases of the junction unmatched. From germline, CDR1 is MNHNS and CDR2 SASEGT. The CDR3 runs to 16 residues. The CDR3 loop is CASSEGPSGIDNEQFF. The DNA of the CDR3 is TGTGCCAGCAGTGAAGGGCCTAGCGGGATCGACAATGAGCAGTTCTTC.

This clone was counted a few times. This chain connects TRBV25-1 to TRBJ1-2, with TRBD1 matching 9 bases. Trimming cost V 9 bases and J 3 bases; bases outside gene matches: 5. Germline lookup yields CDR1 MGHDK and CDR2 SYGVNS. CDR3 length equals 13 residues. The CDR3 DNA reads TGTGCCAGTTGGGGACAGGGAGACTATGGCTACACCTTC. Protein sequence: CASWGQGDYGYTF.

The chain is built from TRBV14 and TRBJ2-7, with 8 bases lining up with TRBD1. This CDR3 comprises 17 residues. The V gene's germline CDR1 is SGHDN and CDR2 FVKESK. The ends lost 2 bases at V and 1 base at J; junction bases unmatched: 10. The CDR3 bases are TGTGCCAGCAGCCAAAACTCTTTCCGGACAGGGTCCTACGAGCAGTACTTC. Translating it yields CASSQNSFRTGSYEQYF. Full variable domain (outside the CDR3, taken from reference TRBV14 and TRBJ2-7): EAGVTQFPSHSVIEKGQTVTLRCDPISGHDNLYWYRRVMGKEIKFLLHFVKESKQDESGMPNNRFLAERTGGTYSTLKVQPAELEDSGVYFCASSQNSFRTGSYEQYFGPGTRLTVT.

This clone was seen only a few times. V usage is TRBV9 and J usage is TRBJ1-4, with D possibly matching TRBD1 (6 bases). The V gene lost 0 bases and the J gene lost 7 bases, with 16 bases spanning the gap. The germline gives CDR1 SGDLS, CDR2 YYNGEE. The CDR3 loop spans 16 amino acids. This CDR3 reads CASSVGGLGAGEKLFF. CDR3 in DNA: TGTGCCAGCAGCGTAGGTGGACTGGGGGCGGGTGAAAAACTGTTTTTT.

This chain joins TRBV5-4 and TRBJ2-6; D is unclear. V was shortened by 2 bases and J by 0 bases, with 12 bases between the two germline ends. The CDR3 runs 17 residues. Germline CDR1 SGHNT, CDR2 YYREEE (reference sequence). The CDR3, as DNA: TGTGCCAGCAGCTTCGACACCCTCCCCTCTGGGGCCAACGTCCTGACTTTC. Translation gives CASSFDTLPSGANVLTF.

In DNA form, the CDR3 reads TGTGCCAGCAGTACCGGGAGAGGGGTAGGAGAGACCCAGTACTTC. This translates into CASSTGRGVGETQYF. This chain joins TRBV6-5 and TRBJ2-5; possible D gene TRBD2, 6 bases. The V and J ends lost 5 bases and 4 bases respectively, with 17 bases between them. The CDR3 consists of 15 residues. Per germline, CDR1 MNHEY and CDR2 SVGAGI.

The V call is TRBV19, the J call TRBJ2-2; 9 positions match TRBD2. The CDR3 sequence is 17 residues long. Germline lookup yields CDR1 LNHDA and CDR2 SQIVND (reference sequence). The trim removed 4 bases at V and 5 bases at J, leaving 11 bases unmatched. CDR3 sequence: CASSTLPSGTGTGELFF. In DNA form, the CDR3 reads TGTGCCAGTAGTACCCTCCCTAGCGGGACGGGGACCGGGGAGCTGTTTTTT.

This clone has only a few counts. The rearrangement uses TRBV13 and TRBJ2-3, with D tentatively TRBD1 (5 bases). This CDR3 is built from 13 residues. Germline CDR1 is PRHDT and CDR2 is FYEKMQ (reference sequence). V was cut by 5 bases and J by 0 bases, with 6 bases left in between. CDR3 coding DNA: TGTGCCAGCAGCAGGGGTAGCACAGATACGCAGTATTTT. It codes for CASSRGSTDTQYF.

The chain employs TRBV27 and TRBJ2-1, with D unclear. Germline V gene sequence: CDR1 MNHEY, CDR2 SMNVEV (reference sequence). V was clipped by 4 bases and J by 0 bases, with 10 bases between them. The CDR3 is made up of 15 amino acids. The CDR3 protein is CASSSPSYSYNEQFF. The CDR3, as DNA: TGTGCCAGCAGTTCGCCATCCTACTCCTACAATGAGCAGTTCTTC.

The chain links TRBV5-1 to TRBJ2-3; D is ambiguous. Trimming stripped 2 bases from V and 0 bases from J, with 7 bases between. This CDR3 spans 14 amino acids. Germline V gives CDR1 SGHRS, CDR2 YFSETQ. The CDR3 reads CASSFLTSTDTQYF. The CDR3 nucleotides read TGCGCCAGCAGCTTTTTAACTAGCACAGATACGCAGTATTTT.

The chain couples TRBV2 to TRBJ2-7, with a possible D match to TRBD1 (6 bases). Looked up from germline, CDR1 is SNHLY and CDR2 is FYNNEI. Trimming removed 6 bases at V and 1 base at J, with 10 bases between. The CDR3 is 13 amino acids. The CDR3 loop is CASRAGVSYEQYF. CDR3 nucleotide sequence: TGTGCCAGCAGAGCAGGGGTGTCCTACGAGCAGTACTTC.

The chain uses TRBV10-3 and TRBJ1-5; 8 nucleotides line up with TRBD1. With V trimmed by 6 bases and J by 0 bases, 7 bases remained unmatched. The length of the CDR3 is 16 residues. Germline assignment: CDR1 ENHRY and CDR2 SYGVKD. The CDR3 sequence is CAISNLDRVSNQPQHF. The CDR3 nucleotides read TGTGCCATCAGCAACCTGGACAGGGTTAGCAATCAGCCCCAGCATTTT.

This clone was observed a handful of times. The chain is built from TRBV2 and TRBJ1-1; TRBD1 aligns across 8 bases. Trimming at V came to 9 bases and at J to 6 bases, leaving 9 bases not matched to a gene. This CDR3 region has 13 residues. Per the germline V gene, CDR1 is SNHLY and CDR2 is FYNNEI. The CDR3, as DNA: TGTGCCAGTCAAGACAGGGGATTGTCTGAAGCTTTCTTT. It yields the protein CASQDRGLSEAFF.

This clone was detected only a few times. The chain employs TRBV10-2 and TRBJ2-1, with 9 bases matching TRBD2. V trimming: 4 bases; J trimming: 6 bases; junction bases outside the gene matches: 4. The CDR3 length is 14 residues. Germline lookup yields CDR1 WSHSY and CDR2 SAAADI. In DNA, the CDR3 is TGCGCCAGCAGTGTTTCGGGACTAGCCAATGAGCAGTTCTTC. Its protein is CASSVSGLANEQFF.

This clone came up a few times. The chain recombines TRBV28 with TRBJ1-2, with no clear D. Germline CDR1 is MDHEN and CDR2 is SYDVKM. The CDR3 sequence is 14 residues long. Trimming removed 2 bases from V and 8 bases from J, with 15 bases in between. This CDR3 reads CASSLESRGKGYTF. For the CDR3, the DNA is TGTGCCAGCAGTTTAGAATCCCGGGGAAAGGGCTACACCTTC.